The T cell receptor beta chain under discussion was sequenced for a study of T cell repertoires and HLA-DP antigens. Whole-study context: In vitro CD4+ alloreactivity was against HeLa-presented HLA-DP.

The assay was immunoSEQ multiplex PCR, and TCRdb's table has in-frame clones only and misses some. The repertoire holds 90,000 to 130,000 clones, with around 93% as singletons. Comments on this clone: Its antigen is currently unknown.

CD4+ T cells were isolated untouched, approximately 98% pure. Germline V gene sequence: CDR1 MDHEN, CDR2 SYDVKM. The CDR3 extends over 14 amino acids. The V gene lost 1 base and the J gene lost 7 bases, with 13 bases spanning the gap. General study results and limits: Average cumulative frequency of previously undetected clones was roughly 34% against one allele and about 52% against the other.

Sequencing was done on a sample of CD4+ T cells from PBMCs. The chain carries TRBV28 and TRBJ1-2; D unclear. The TCR was taken from a young woman in good health and CMV-seronegative. CDR3: CASSLLTASGGYTF. CDR3 bases: TGTGCCAGCAGTTTATTGACGGCGTCCGGTGGCTACACCTTC.